This record looks at one T cell receptor (beta chain) sequence and its context. What it recognizes is unknown. From germline, CDR1 is SGHDT and CDR2 YYEEEE. The V end lost 4 bases, the J end lost 2 bases, and 11 bases lay between the germline ends. The CDR3 is made up of 14 amino acids. The source of the sample is a study of T cell responses to AZD1222 COVID-19 vaccine. Study conclusions and caveats: Spike-wide vaccine-associated CD4 TCRs dominated at 160-218 and 743-854.

Profiling relied on immunoSEQ multiplex PCR, and the TCRdb table lists in-frame clones only, not all of them. Found here are fewer than 100,000 clones, about nine tenths of them singletons; the top ten hold approximately 15%. This TCR was recovered from an adult who received the AZD1222 COVID-19 vaccine. The source was peripheral blood, collected 28 days after the second AZD1222 dose. This rearrangement joins TRBV5-6 to TRBJ2-3; D not certain. The CDR3 nucleotides are TGTGCCAGCAGCACCGGGCCAAACACAGATACGCAGTATTTT. The encoded protein is CASSTGPNTDTQYF. Together with reference TRBV5-6 and TRBJ2-3, the CDR3 gives the full variable domain: DAGVTQSPTHLIKTRGQQVTLRCSPKSGHDTVSWYQQALGQGPQFIFQYYEEEERQRGNFPDRFSGHQFPNYSSELNVNALLLGDSALYLCASSTGPNTDTQYFGPGTRLTVL.